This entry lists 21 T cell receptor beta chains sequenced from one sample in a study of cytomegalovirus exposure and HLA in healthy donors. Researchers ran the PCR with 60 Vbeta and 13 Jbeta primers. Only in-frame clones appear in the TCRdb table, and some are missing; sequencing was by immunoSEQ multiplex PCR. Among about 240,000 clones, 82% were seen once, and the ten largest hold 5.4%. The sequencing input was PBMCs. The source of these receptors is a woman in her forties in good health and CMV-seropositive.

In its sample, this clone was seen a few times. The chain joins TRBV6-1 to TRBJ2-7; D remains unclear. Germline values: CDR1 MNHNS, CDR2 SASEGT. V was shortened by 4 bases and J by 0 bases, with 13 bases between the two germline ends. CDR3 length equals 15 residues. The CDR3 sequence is CASSVNSISSYEQYF. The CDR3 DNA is TGTGCCAGCAGTGTTAACAGCATTAGCTCCTACGAGCAGTACTTC.

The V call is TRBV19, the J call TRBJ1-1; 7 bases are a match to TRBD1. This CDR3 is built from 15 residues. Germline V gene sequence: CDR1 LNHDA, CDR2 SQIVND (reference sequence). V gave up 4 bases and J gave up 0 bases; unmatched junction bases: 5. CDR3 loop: CASSTRQGMNTEAFF. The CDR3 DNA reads TGTGCCAGTAGTACCAGACAGGGTATGAACACTGAAGCTTTCTTT.

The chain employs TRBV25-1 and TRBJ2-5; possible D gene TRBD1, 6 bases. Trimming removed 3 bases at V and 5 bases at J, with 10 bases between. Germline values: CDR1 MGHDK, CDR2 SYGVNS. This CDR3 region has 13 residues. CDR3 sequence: CASSEAGVETQYF. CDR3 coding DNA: TGTGCCAGCAGTGAGGCAGGGGTGGAGACCCAGTACTTC.

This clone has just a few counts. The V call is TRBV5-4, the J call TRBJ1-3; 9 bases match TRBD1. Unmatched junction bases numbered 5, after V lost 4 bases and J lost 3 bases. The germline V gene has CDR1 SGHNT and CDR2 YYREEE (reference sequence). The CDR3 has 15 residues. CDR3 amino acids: CASSPGTGSGNTIYF. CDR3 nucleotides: TGTGCCAGCAGCCCAGGGACAGGGAGTGGAAACACCATATATTTT.

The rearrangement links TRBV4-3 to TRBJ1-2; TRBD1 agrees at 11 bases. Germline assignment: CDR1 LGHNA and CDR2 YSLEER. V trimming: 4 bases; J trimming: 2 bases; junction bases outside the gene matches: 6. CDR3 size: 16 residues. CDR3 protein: CASSRAGQGENYGYTF. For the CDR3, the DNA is TGCGCCAGCAGCCGAGCGGGACAGGGGGAAAACTATGGCTACACCTTC.

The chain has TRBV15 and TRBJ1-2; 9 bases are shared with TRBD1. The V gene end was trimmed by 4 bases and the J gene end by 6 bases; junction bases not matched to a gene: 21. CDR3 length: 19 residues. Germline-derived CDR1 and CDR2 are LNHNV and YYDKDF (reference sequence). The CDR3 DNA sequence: TGTGCCACCAGCAAGTTTCCAAAGTTTCGGCCACAGGGGGCGAATGGCTACACCTTC. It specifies CATSKFPKFRPQGANGYTF.

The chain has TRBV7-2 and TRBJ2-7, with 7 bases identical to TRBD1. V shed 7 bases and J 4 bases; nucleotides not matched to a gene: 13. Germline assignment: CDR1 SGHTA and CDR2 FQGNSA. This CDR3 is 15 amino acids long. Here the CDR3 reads CASTISGTAPYEQYF. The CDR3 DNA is TGTGCCAGCACTATTTCCGGGACAGCCCCTTACGAGCAGTACTTC. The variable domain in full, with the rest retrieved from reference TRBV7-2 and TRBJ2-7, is GAGVSQSPSNKVTEKGKDVELRCDPISGHTALYWYRQSLGQGLEFLIYFQGNSAPDKSGLPSDRFSAERTGGSVSTLTIQRTQQEDSAVYLCASTISGTAPYEQYFGPGTRLTVT.

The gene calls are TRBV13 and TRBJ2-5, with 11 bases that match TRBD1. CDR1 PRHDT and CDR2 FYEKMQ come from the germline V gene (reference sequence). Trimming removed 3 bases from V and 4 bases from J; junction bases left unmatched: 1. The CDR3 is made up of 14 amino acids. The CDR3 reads CASSFGTGGETQYF. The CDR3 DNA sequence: TGTGCCAGCAGCTTCGGGACAGGGGGAGAGACCCAGTACTTC. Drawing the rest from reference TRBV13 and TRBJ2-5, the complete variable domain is AAGVIQSPRHLIKEKRETATLKCYPIPRHDTVYWYQQGPGQDPQFLISFYEKMQSDKGSIPDRFSAQQFSDYHSELNMSSLELGDSALYFCASSFGTGGETQYFGPGTRLLVL.

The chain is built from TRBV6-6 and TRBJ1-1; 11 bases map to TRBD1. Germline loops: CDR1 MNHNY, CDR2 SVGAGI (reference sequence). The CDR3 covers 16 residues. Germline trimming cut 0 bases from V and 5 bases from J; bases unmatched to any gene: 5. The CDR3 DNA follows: TGTGCCAGCAGTTACTCTCCCGGGACAGGGGGAACTGAAGCTTTCTTT. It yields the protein CASSYSPGTGGTEAFF.

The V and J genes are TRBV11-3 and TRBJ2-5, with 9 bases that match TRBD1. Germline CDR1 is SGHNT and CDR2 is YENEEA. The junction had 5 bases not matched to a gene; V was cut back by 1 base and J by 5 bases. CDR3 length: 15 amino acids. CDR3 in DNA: TGTGCCAGCAGCTTAGCCGGGACAGGGTGGGAGACCCAGTACTTC. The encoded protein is CASSLAGTGWETQYF. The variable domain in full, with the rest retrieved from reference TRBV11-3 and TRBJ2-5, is EAGVVQSPRYKIIEKKQPVAFWCNPISGHNTLYWYLQNLGQGPELLIRYENEEAVDDSQLPKDRFSAERLKGVDSTLKIQPAELGDSAVYLCASSLAGTGWETQYFGPGTRLLVL.

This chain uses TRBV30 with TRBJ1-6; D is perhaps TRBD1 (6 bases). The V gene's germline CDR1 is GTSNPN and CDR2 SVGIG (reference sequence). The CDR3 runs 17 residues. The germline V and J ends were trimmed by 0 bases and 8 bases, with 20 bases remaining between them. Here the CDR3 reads CAWSVNGGRGAYSPLHF. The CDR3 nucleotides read TGTGCCTGGAGTGTCAATGGGGGTCGGGGGGCATATTCACCCCTCCACTTT.

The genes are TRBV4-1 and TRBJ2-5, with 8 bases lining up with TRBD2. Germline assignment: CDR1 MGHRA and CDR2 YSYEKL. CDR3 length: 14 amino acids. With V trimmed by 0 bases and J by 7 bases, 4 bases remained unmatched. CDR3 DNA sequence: TGCGCCAGCAGCCAAGACCAGCGGGAGAGGACCCAGTACTTC. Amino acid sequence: CASSQDQRERTQYF.

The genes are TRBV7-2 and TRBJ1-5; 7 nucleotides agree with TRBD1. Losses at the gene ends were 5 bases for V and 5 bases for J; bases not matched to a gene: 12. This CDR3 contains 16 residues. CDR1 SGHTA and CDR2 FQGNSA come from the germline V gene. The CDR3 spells CASSPRTGSGDQPQHF. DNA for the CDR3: TGTGCCAGCAGCCCACGGACAGGTAGCGGAGATCAGCCCCAGCATTTT.

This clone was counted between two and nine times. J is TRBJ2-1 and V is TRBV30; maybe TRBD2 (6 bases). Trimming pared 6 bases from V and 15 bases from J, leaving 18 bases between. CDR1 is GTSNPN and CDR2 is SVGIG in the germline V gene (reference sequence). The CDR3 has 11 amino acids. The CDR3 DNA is TGTGCCTGCTCCATGGCGGGGAGGAGGTTCTTC. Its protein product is CACSMAGRRFF.

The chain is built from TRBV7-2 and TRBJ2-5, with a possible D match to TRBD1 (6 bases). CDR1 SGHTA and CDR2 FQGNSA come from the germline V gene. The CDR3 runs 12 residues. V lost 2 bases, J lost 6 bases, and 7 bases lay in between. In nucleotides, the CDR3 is TGTGCCAGCAGCTTAAGGGGGAAGACCCAGTACTTC. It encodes CASSLRGKTQYF. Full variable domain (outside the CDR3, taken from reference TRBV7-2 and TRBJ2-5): GAGVSQSPSNKVTEKGKDVELRCDPISGHTALYWYRQSLGQGLEFLIYFQGNSAPDKSGLPSDRFSAERTGGSVSTLTIQRTQQEDSAVYLCASSLRGKTQYFGPGTRLLVL.

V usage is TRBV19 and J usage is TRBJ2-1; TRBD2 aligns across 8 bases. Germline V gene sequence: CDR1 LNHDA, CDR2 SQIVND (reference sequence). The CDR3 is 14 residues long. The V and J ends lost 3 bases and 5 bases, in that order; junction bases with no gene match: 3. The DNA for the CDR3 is TGTGCCAGTAGTATGGAGGGACTAGACAATGAGCAGTTCTTC. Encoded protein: CASSMEGLDNEQFF.

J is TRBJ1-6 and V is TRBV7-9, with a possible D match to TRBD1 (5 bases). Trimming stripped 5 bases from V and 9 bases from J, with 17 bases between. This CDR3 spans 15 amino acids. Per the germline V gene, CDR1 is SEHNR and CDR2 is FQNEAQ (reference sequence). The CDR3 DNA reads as TGTGCCAGCAGCAGTCAGGGATCCGACGTTTCACCCCTCCACTTT. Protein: CASSSQGSDVSPLHF. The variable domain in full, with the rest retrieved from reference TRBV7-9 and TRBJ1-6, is DTGVSQNPRHKITKRGQNVTFRCDPISEHNRLYWYRQTLGQGPEFLTYFQNEAQLEKSRLLSDRFSAERPKGSFSTLEIQRTEQGDSAMYLCASSSQGSDVSPLHFGNGTRLTVT.

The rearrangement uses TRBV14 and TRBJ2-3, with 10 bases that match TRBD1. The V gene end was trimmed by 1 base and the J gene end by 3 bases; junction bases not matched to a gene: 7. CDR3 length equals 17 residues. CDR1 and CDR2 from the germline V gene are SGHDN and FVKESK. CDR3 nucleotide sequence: TGTGCCAGCAGCCAAGTGTTGAGGGACAGGGGTACAGATACGCAGTATTTT. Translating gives CASSQVLRDRGTDTQYF. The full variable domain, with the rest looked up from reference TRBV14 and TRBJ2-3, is EAGVTQFPSHSVIEKGQTVTLRCDPISGHDNLYWYRRVMGKEIKFLLHFVKESKQDESGMPNNRFLAERTGGTYSTLKVQPAELEDSGVYFCASSQVLRDRGTDTQYFGPGTRLTVL.

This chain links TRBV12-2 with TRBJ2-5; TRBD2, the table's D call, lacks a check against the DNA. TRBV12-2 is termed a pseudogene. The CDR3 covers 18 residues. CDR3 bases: TGTGCAAGTCGCTTAGATGGGCGGGAGGGGTTCTTGGGAGAGACCCAGTACTTC. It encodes CASRLDGREGFLGETQYF.

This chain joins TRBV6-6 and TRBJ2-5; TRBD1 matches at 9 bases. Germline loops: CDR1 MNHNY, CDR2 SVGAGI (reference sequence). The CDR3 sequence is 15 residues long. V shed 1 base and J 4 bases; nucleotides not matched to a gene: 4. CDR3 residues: CASSYWGQGRETQYF. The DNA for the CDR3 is TGTGCCAGCAGTTACTGGGGACAGGGAAGAGAGACCCAGTACTTC.

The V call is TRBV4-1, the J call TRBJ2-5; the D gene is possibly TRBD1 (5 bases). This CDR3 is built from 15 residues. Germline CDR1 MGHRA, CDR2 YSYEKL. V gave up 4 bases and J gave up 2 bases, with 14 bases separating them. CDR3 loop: CASSLRAGYQETQYF. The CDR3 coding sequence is TGCGCCAGCAGCCTCAGAGCAGGGTATCAAGAGACCCAGTACTTC.